These 21 T cell receptor beta chains were sequenced from one sample in a study of blood T cell repertoires in COVID-19. Data came from immunoSEQ multiplex PCR; TCRdb stores just in-frame clones and leaves some out. The sample consists of about 440,000 clones, about 89% of them appearing once. The material sequenced was peripheral blood. The receptor set was obtained from a woman in her twenties or thirties with acute or convalescent COVID-19.

The chain is built from TRBV5-5 and TRBJ2-3, with 7 positions matching TRBD1. V was clipped by 0 bases and J by 3 bases; unmatched bases: 10. The CDR3 runs 17 residues. Looked up from germline, CDR1 is SGHKS and CDR2 is YYEKEE (reference sequence). In nucleotides, the CDR3 is TGTGCCAGCAGCTTGGCGGGGTGGACAGGATTAACAGATACGCAGTATTTT. This gives the protein CASSLAGWTGLTDTQYF.

The J gene is TRBJ2-2, the V gene TRBV5-4; 8 bases agree with TRBD2. V lost 1 base to trimming and J lost 7 bases; unmatched junction nucleotides: 6. The CDR3 runs 15 residues. Germline V gives CDR1 SGHNT, CDR2 YYREEE (reference sequence). CDR3 sequence: CASSLFGGVFGELFF. The CDR3 DNA follows: TGTGCCAGCAGCTTGTTCGGGGGGGTGTTCGGGGAGCTGTTTTTT. Supplemented by reference TRBV5-4 and TRBJ2-2, the full variable domain reads ETGVTQSPTHLIKTRGQQVTLRCSSQSGHNTVSWYQQALGQGPQFIFQYYREEENGRGNFPPRFSGLQFPNYSSELNVNALELDDSALYLCASSLFGGVFGELFFGEGSRLTVL.

V and J are TRBV12-3 or TRBV12-4 and TRBJ2-1; tentative D call: TRBD2 (6 bases). The CDR3 has 11 residues. The ends were cut back, 5 bases at V and 8 bases at J, with 7 bases in the middle. As DNA, the CDR3 is TGTGCCAGCAGTACGGGAGATGAGCAGTTCTTC. Its protein product is CASSTGDEQFF.

This chain joins TRBV2 and TRBJ1-4; TRBD1 might be the D (6 bases). With 6 bases removed from V and 3 bases from J, the gap between germline ends came to 11 bases. Germline V CDR1 and CDR2: SNHLY, FYNNEI. This CDR3 contains 14 residues. The CDR3 region has the DNA TGTGCCAGCAGGCAGGGGCTAGCTAATGAAAAACTGTTTTTT. Its translation: CASRQGLANEKLFF.

The CDR3 DNA sequence: TGTGCCAGCAGTGAAGCCGGGTATAGATCCACAGATACGCAGTATTTT. This gives the protein CASSEAGYRSTDTQYF. V is TRBV2 and J is TRBJ2-3; D not certain. CDR3 size: 16 residues. Germline V gene sequence: CDR1 SNHLY, CDR2 FYNNEI. V was clipped by 0 bases and J by 2 bases, with 12 bases between them.

This rearrangement joins TRBV11-2 to TRBJ2-7; 7 bases are shared with TRBD1. This CDR3 spans 15 amino acids. V was pared by 4 bases and J by 1 base, with 7 bases of the junction left unmatched. CDR1 is SGHAT, CDR2 FQNNGV, per germline. The CDR3 sequence is CASSSTYRGSYEQYF. The DNA for the CDR3 is TGTGCCAGCAGCTCCACTTACAGGGGATCCTACGAGCAGTACTTC.

V and J are TRBV28 and TRBJ1-1, with unresolved D. Trimming removed 6 bases from V and 2 bases from J, with 16 bases in between. The V gene's germline CDR1 is MDHEN and CDR2 SYDVKM. The CDR3 sequence is 15 residues long. CDR3 in amino acids: CASSLGRGINTEAFF. CDR3 nucleotides: TGTGCCAGCAGCCTAGGGCGGGGAATAAACACTGAAGCTTTCTTT.

V gene TRBV7-2 combines with J gene TRBJ2-7, with TRBD1 identical over 10 bases. The CDR3 is made up of 14 amino acids. V shed 4 bases and J 3 bases; nucleotides not matched to a gene: 3. Germline V gene lookup returns CDR1 SGHTA and CDR2 FQGNSA. For the CDR3, the DNA is TGTGCCAGCAGCTCGGGACAGGGGTTCTACGAGCAGTACTTC. Translated: CASSSGQGFYEQYF.

This sequence joins TRBV5-6 and TRBJ2-5; D is possibly TRBD1 (6 bases). The CDR3 runs to 13 residues. Trimming took 0 bases from V and 4 from J, leaving 7 bases between them. CDR1 and CDR2 from the germline V gene are SGHDT and YYEEEE. The CDR3: CASSLVQGETQYF. The DNA for the CDR3 is TGTGCCAGCAGCTTGGTACAGGGAGAGACCCAGTACTTC.

This clone was seen just once. CDR3 nucleotides: TGCGCCAGCAGCTCCCGGGGGGAGGGGAGTGAAAAACTGTTTTTT. Translated, it gives CASSSRGEGSEKLFF. This rearrangement joins TRBV5-1 to TRBJ1-4; possible D gene TRBD1, 5 bases. Germline CDR1 is SGHRS and CDR2 is YFSETQ. Trimming removed 3 bases from V and 7 bases from J, with 16 bases in between. This CDR3 contains 15 residues.

The rearrangement links TRBV21-1 to TRBJ1-3. TRBV21-1 is labeled a pseudogene. There are 11 residues in the CDR3. The CDR3 loop is CASPNRNTIYF. The CDR3 region has the DNA TGTGCCAGCCCTAATAGAAACACCATATATTTT.

V gene TRBV11-2 combines with J gene TRBJ1-5; D is uncertain. The CDR3 runs 14 residues. The V gene lost 5 bases and the J gene lost 2 bases, with 10 bases spanning the gap. The germline CDR1 and CDR2 sequences are SGHAT and FQNNGV. CDR3 sequence: CASSTHSGNQPQHF. The CDR3 nucleotides read TGTGCCAGCAGCACTCACAGTGGCAATCAGCCCCAGCATTTT. Full variable domain (rest looked up from reference TRBV11-2 and TRBJ1-5): EAGVAQSPRYKIIEKRQSVAFWCNPISGHATLYWYQQILGQGPKLLIQFQNNGVVDDSQLPKDRFSAERLKGVDSTLKIQPAKLEDSAVYLCASSTHSGNQPQHFGDGTRLSIL.

The V and J genes are TRBV12-3 or TRBV12-4 and TRBJ2-5; D possibly corresponds to TRBD1 (6 bases). The CDR3 consists of 12 residues. Between the trimmed V and J ends, which lost 6 bases and 5 bases, there was a span of 10 bases. The CDR3 is CASRQGRETQYF. The CDR3 bases are TGTGCCAGCAGACAGGGACGGGAGACCCAGTACTTC.

The chain employs TRBV7-9 and TRBJ2-7; 8 positions agree with TRBD1. The length of the CDR3 is 15 residues. V lost 4 bases to trimming and J lost 5 bases; unmatched junction nucleotides: 10. Per germline, CDR1 SEHNR and CDR2 FQNEAQ (reference sequence). CDR3 loop: CASSYSGTGVDEQYF. CDR3 nucleotides: TGTGCCAGCAGCTACTCCGGGACAGGTGTCGACGAGCAGTACTTC.

This chain links TRBV2 with TRBJ1-1, with unresolved D. This CDR3 is built from 12 residues. V was shortened by 3 bases and J by 7 bases, with 9 bases between the two germline ends. Germline loops: CDR1 SNHLY, CDR2 FYNNEI. In DNA form, the CDR3 reads TGTGCCAGCAGTGACCGCTATCGTGAAGCTTTCTTT. Its protein product is CASSDRYREAFF. The whole variable domain, remainder taken from reference TRBV2 and TRBJ1-1, is EPEVTQTPSHQVTQMGQEVILRCVPISNHLYFYWYRQILGQKVEFLVSFYNNEISEKSEIFDDQFSVERPDGSNFTLKIRSTKLEDSAMYFCASSDRYREAFFGQGTRLTVV.

The chain is built from TRBV18 and TRBJ2-5, with a weak D call TRBD2 (5 bases). There are 12 residues in the CDR3. The V and J ends lost 3 bases and 5 bases respectively, with 7 bases between them. Germline-derived CDR1 and CDR2 are KGHSH and LQKENI. CDR3 DNA sequence: TGTGCCAGCTCACCGAGGGAGGAGACCCAGTACTTC. It is translated as CASSPREETQYF.

Comments on this clone: Other nucleotide sequences from this sample produce the same CDR3. This sequence joins TRBV2 and TRBJ2-3, with 9 positions matching TRBD2. The CDR3 is 13 residues long. Germline V gives CDR1 SNHLY, CDR2 FYNNEI. With V trimmed by 10 bases and J by 1 base, 3 bases remained unmatched. The DNA of the CDR3 is TGTGCCACAAAGCGGGGGGGCACAGATACGCAGTATTTT. This encodes CATKRGGTDTQYF.

The rearrangement uses TRBV19 and TRBJ1-1; 11 positions match TRBD1. V trimming: 5 bases; J trimming: 5 bases; junction bases outside the gene matches: 7. This CDR3 spans 15 amino acids. The germline V gene has CDR1 LNHDA and CDR2 SQIVND (reference sequence). DNA for the CDR3: TGTGCCAGTAGTCCGCCCGGGACAGGGGGAACTGAAGCTTTCTTT. As protein: CASSPPGTGGTEAFF.

V gene TRBV4-2 combines with J gene TRBJ2-7; the D is unclear. The CDR3 loop spans 15 amino acids. The V and J ends lost 1 base and 0 bases respectively, with 10 bases between them. The germline gives CDR1 LGHNA, CDR2 YNFKEQ. This CDR3 reads CASSQVLQISYEQYF. The CDR3 nucleotides read TGTGCCAGCAGCCAAGTGTTACAGATCTCCTACGAGCAGTACTTC.

This clone showed up just once. This chain joins TRBV5-4 and TRBJ2-1; tentative D call: TRBD1 (5 bases). Germline V gene lookup returns CDR1 SGHNT and CDR2 YYREEE (reference sequence). Trimming stripped 1 base from V and 6 bases from J, with 8 bases between. The CDR3 runs to 13 residues. The CDR3 region has the DNA TGTGCCAGCAGCTTGACAGACAGCAATGAGCAGTTCTTC. Its translation is CASSLTDSNEQFF.

This chain uses TRBV19 with TRBJ2-1; D might be TRBD1 (5 bases). Trimming pared 6 bases from V and 5 bases from J, leaving 8 bases between. The germline V gene encodes CDR1 LNHDA and CDR2 SQIVND (reference sequence). The CDR3 runs 12 residues. Written as DNA, the CDR3 is TGTGCCAGTAGGTTGGACAACAATGAGCAGTTCTTC. It encodes CASRLDNNEQFF.